The rows below give T cell receptor beta chains drawn from one sample of a study of shared clonotypes between healthy human individuals. Method: immunoSEQ multiplex PCR; TCRdb's copy keeps in-frame clones and lacks some. The data show around 2.5 million clones, with over 85% seen just once and 0.35% to 0.45% held by the top ten. The sample was naive CD4+ T cells from PBMCs. The receptors were gathered from a man aged 18 to 35 in good health. Some clones in this sample may be carry-over from other donors' samples. Both conserved end residues are trimmed from each CDR3. D genes are given only for firm matches.

d_call	v_call	j_call	cdr3_aa
.	TRBV28	TRBJ2-7	ASRTGPTYEQY
TRBD1	TRBV5-1	TRBJ1-2	ASSPGTANYGYT
.	TRBV2	TRBJ2-2	ASSRQGNTGELF
TRBD2	TRBV5-6	TRBJ2-7	ASSSLTSGRTGVIYEQY
TRBD2	TRBV15	TRBJ2-1	ATSSRPGLAGNEQF
.	TRBV7-2	TRBJ2-3	ASSLDTDRDTQY
.	TRBV7-2	TRBJ2-5	ASSFGGGQETQY
.	TRBV5-6	TRBJ1-1	ASSWRGYTEAF
.	TRBV18	TRBJ2-5	ASSPIGQETQY
.	TRBV2	TRBJ1-3	ASRTQGYSGNTIY
.	TRBV5-1	TRBJ2-1	ASRDGTDFYNEQF
TRBD2	TRBV19	TRBJ2-1	ASSHNPGLAGSITYNEQF
.	TRBV9	TRBJ2-3	ASSVAGTSLRDTQY
.	TRBV2	TRBJ2-7	ASRADRGAPGEQY
.	TRBV7-2	TRBJ1-1	ASRTTRNTEAF
.	TRBV11-2	TRBJ1-3	ASRLGGPGNTIY
.	TRBV28	TRBJ2-7	ASSLLGRGRDEQY
.	TRBV5-1	TRBJ1-1	ASSLDPGYTEAF
.	TRBV19	TRBJ2-4	ASSRMKNIQY
.	TRBV11-2	TRBJ2-1	ASSPRTDNEQF
.	TRBV7-3	TRBJ2-7	ASSLSLEHEQY
TRBD2	TRBV6-1	TRBJ2-7	ASSERREGRPEQY
.	TRBV9	TRBJ2-6	ASSRDGHGSGANVLT
TRBD1	TRBV18	TRBJ2-2	ASSPGQAPTGELF
.	TRBV9	TRBJ1-1	ASSRATHPGAEAF
.	TRBV10-3	TRBJ1-1	ATCRSVDTEAF
.	TRBV5-4	TRBJ1-2	ASSPFKGYGYT
TRBD1	TRBV6-1	TRBJ2-7	ASRQGREQY
.	TRBV28	TRBJ1-1	ASSLLLRPEAF
.	TRBV6-1	TRBJ1-6	AGRGPVASPLH
.	TRBV19	TRBJ2-1	ASSLRKGNEQF
.	TRBV14	TRBJ1-2	ASSQAPGSYGYT
.	TRBV6-5	TRBJ2-7	ASMKEHRMGIEQY
.	TRBV5-4	.	ASNAGTSTPYEQY
.	TRBV7-9	TRBJ2-2	ASSLDSEVGELF
TRBD2	TRBV18	TRBJ2-1	ASSPLAGGSYNEQF